Presented here are 20 T cell receptor beta chains from one specimen sequenced in a study of blood T cell repertoires in COVID-19. Some clones are missing from TCRdb's copy, which holds only in-frame ones; the method was immunoSEQ multiplex PCR. This table has about 160,000 clones, approximately 83% appearing once. Sequenced material: peripheral blood. These receptors originate from an elderly woman with active or convalescent COVID-19.

This clone is a singleton in its sample. The genes are TRBV19 and TRBJ1-1; 11 positions agree with TRBD1. The CDR3 has 16 amino acids. The V gene's germline CDR1 is LNHDA and CDR2 SQIVND (reference sequence). V shed 1 base, J shed 6 bases, and the junction held 7 bases outside the gene matches. The CDR3 nucleotides are TGTGCCAGTAGTATAGGCGGACAGGGGGCAAGTGCTGAAGCTTTCTTT. This codes for CASSIGGQGASAEAFF.

The chain carries TRBV29-1 and TRBJ2-2, with 9 nucleotides matching TRBD1. V shed 7 bases, J shed 6 bases, and the junction held 9 bases outside the gene matches. Germline lookup yields CDR1 SQVTM and CDR2 ANQGSEA. The CDR3 length is 14 residues. The CDR3 region has the DNA TGCAGCGCTAAAAACAGGGGGCAGTCCGGGGAGCTGTTTTTT. Residues: CSAKNRGQSGELFF.

V is TRBV7-8 and J is TRBJ2-6; tentatively, D is TRBD2 (6 bases). CDR1 is SGHVS, CDR2 FQNEAQ, per germline. CDR3 length: 15 amino acids. Deletions cut 5 bases from V and 0 bases from J, with 8 bases between. The CDR3 sequence is CASSGGISGANVLTF. The DNA for the CDR3 is TGTGCCAGCAGCGGCGGGATCTCTGGGGCCAACGTCCTGACTTTC.

The chain is built from TRBV19 and TRBJ2-1, with D possibly TRBD2 on 5 matching bases. The germline CDR1 and CDR2 sequences are LNHDA and SQIVND (reference sequence). The CDR3 is made up of 15 amino acids. V was trimmed by 6 bases and J by 0 bases, leaving 12 bases between them. The CDR3: CASSPGGRSYNEQFF. CDR3 sequence (DNA): TGTGCCAGTAGCCCAGGAGGCCGCTCCTACAATGAGCAGTTCTTC. Full variable domain (rest looked up from reference TRBV19 and TRBJ2-1): DGGITQSPKYLFRKEGQNVTLSCEQNLNHDAMYWYRQDPGQGLRLIYYSQIVNDFQKGDIAEGYSVSREKKESFPLTVTSAQKNPTAFYLCASSPGGRSYNEQFFGPGTRLTVL.

This sequence joins TRBV6-1 and TRBJ1-1; the match to TRBD1 covers 8 bases. Germline lookup yields CDR1 MNHNS and CDR2 SASEGT. Germline trimming cut 0 bases from V and 8 bases from J; bases unmatched to any gene: 2. The CDR3 sequence is 13 residues long. CDR3 sequence: CASSEAGQGEAFF. The CDR3 DNA reads as TGTGCCAGCAGTGAAGCCGGACAGGGAGAAGCTTTCTTT.

The V gene is TRBV6-1, the J gene TRBJ1-5, with D unclear. Germline CDR1 and CDR2: MNHNS and SASEGT. The CDR3 runs 16 residues. V was shortened by 2 bases and J by 4 bases, with 15 bases between the two germline ends. This chain's CDR3 is CASSERSPYPNQPQHF. The DNA of the CDR3 is TGTGCCAGCAGTGAAAGGAGCCCGTACCCTAATCAGCCCCAGCATTTT.

This rearrangement joins TRBV7-2 to TRBJ1-6; 7 positions agree with TRBD1. The CDR3 consists of 15 residues. Germline assignment: CDR1 SGHTA and CDR2 FQGNSA. Trimming at V came to 0 bases and at J to 8 bases, leaving 4 bases not matched to a gene. The chain's CDR3 is CASSLALDRYSPLHF. As DNA, the CDR3 is TGTGCCAGCAGCTTAGCTTTGGACAGGTATTCACCCCTCCACTTT.

This clone appeared once. V is TRBV7-2 and J is TRBJ1-1; D unresolved. The V end was cut by 1 base, the J end by 3 bases, with 9 bases between. There are 14 residues in the CDR3. The germline V gene encodes CDR1 SGHTA and CDR2 FQGNSA. The CDR3 is CASSLGQRDTEAFF. Written as DNA, the CDR3 is TGTGCCAGCAGCTTAGGCCAGCGGGACACTGAAGCTTTCTTT. The full variable domain, rest sourced from reference TRBV7-2 and TRBJ1-1, is GAGVSQSPSNKVTEKGKDVELRCDPISGHTALYWYRQSLGQGLEFLIYFQGNSAPDKSGLPSDRFSAERTGGSVSTLTIQRTQQEDSAVYLCASSLGQRDTEAFFGQGTRLTVV.

The count of this clone is one. This sequence joins TRBV28 and TRBJ1-6; 8 bases align to TRBD1. This CDR3 has 15 residues. Germline CDR1 is MDHEN and CDR2 is SYDVKM. J gave up 9 bases and V 8 bases, and 12 bases lay outside the gene matches. The CDR3 loop reads CASSTPDRASSPLHF. The CDR3 DNA reads TGTGCCAGCTCTACCCCGGACAGGGCAAGTTCACCCCTCCACTTT.

J is TRBJ1-6 and V is TRBV3-1 (or the pseudogene TRBV3-2); D ambiguous. Germline V lookup: CDR1 LGHDT, CDR2 YNNKEL (reference sequence). The V gene lost 0 bases and the J gene lost 7 bases, with 19 bases spanning the gap. The CDR3 has 18 amino acids. The CDR3 is CASSQESWPTGKNSPLHF. As DNA, the CDR3 is TGTGCCAGCAGCCAAGAGAGTTGGCCGACTGGTAAAAATTCACCCCTCCACTTT.

The gene calls are TRBV9 and TRBJ1-4, with 7 bases that match TRBD1. CDR3 length: 15 amino acids. Germline assignment: CDR1 SGDLS and CDR2 YYNGEE. After removal of 3 bases from V and 4 bases from J, the junction contained 6 bases not matched to a gene. The CDR3 DNA is TGTGCCAGCAGCGGCCACCGGGACAGTAATGAAAAACTGTTTTTT. Amino acid sequence: CASSGHRDSNEKLFF.

This chain links TRBV19 with TRBJ1-2; tentatively, D is TRBD1 (5 bases). CDR3 length equals 12 residues. V lost 9 bases and J 4 bases, leaving 12 bases between the germline ends. Germline CDR1 and CDR2: LNHDA and SQIVND (reference sequence). The CDR3 DNA is TGTGCCAGCAACGACAGACTCTATGGCTACACCTTC. Its translation is CASNDRLYGYTF.

This chain links TRBV13 with TRBJ1-4, with TRBD1 as a possible D gene (6 bases). The CDR3 runs 14 residues. V was clipped by 2 bases and J by 3 bases, with 7 bases between them. CDR1 and CDR2 (germline): PRHDT, FYEKMQ (reference sequence). This CDR3 reads CASSLWGPNEKLFF. In nucleotides, the CDR3 is TGTGCCAGCAGCTTATGGGGGCCTAATGAAAAACTGTTTTTT.

The chain carries TRBV5-6 and TRBJ2-7, with 9 nucleotides matching TRBD1. The CDR3 runs 14 residues. The junction had 4 bases not matched to a gene; V was cut back by 3 bases and J by 3 bases. Germline V lookup: CDR1 SGHDT, CDR2 YYEEEE. CDR3: CASSWGQGSYEQYF. The CDR3 bases are TGTGCCAGCAGCTGGGGACAGGGTAGCTACGAGCAGTACTTC.

V and J are TRBV11-2 and TRBJ1-2; a weak D match, TRBD1 (5 bases). The CDR3 consists of 14 residues. Germline V CDR1 and CDR2: SGHAT, FQNNGV. V gave up 3 bases and J gave up 4 bases, with 12 bases separating them. The CDR3, as DNA: TGTGCCAGCAGCTTCGAACAGGCGGCCTATGGCTACACCTTC. It yields the protein CASSFEQAAYGYTF.

The chain has TRBV5-6 and TRBJ1-4; 9 nucleotides match TRBD1. The length of the CDR3 is 15 residues. Trimming removed 0 bases from V and 7 bases from J; junction bases left unmatched: 4. Germline V lookup: CDR1 SGHDT, CDR2 YYEEEE. CDR3 amino acids: CASSLGTGAGEKLFF. In DNA form, the CDR3 reads TGTGCCAGCAGCTTGGGGACAGGGGCTGGTGAAAAACTGTTTTTT.

This rearrangement joins TRBV2 to TRBJ1-6, with a tentative D call TRBD1 (6 bases). Trimming removed 5 bases from V and 5 bases from J, with 16 bases in between. CDR1 and CDR2 (germline): SNHLY, FYNNEI. This CDR3 comprises 16 residues. The CDR3 DNA follows: TGTGCCAGCAGTCAAGGCCGCCAGGGGAATAATTCACCCCTCCACTTT. This codes for CASSQGRQGNNSPLHF.

This chain joins TRBV7-8 and TRBJ1-1, with TRBD1 as a possible D gene (6 bases). V was pared by 5 bases and J by 0 bases, with 13 bases between. This CDR3 contains 15 residues. CDR1 and CDR2 (germline): SGHVS, FQNEAQ. The CDR3 nucleotides read TGTGCCAGCAGCCCAAACAGGGCGGTGAACACTGAAGCTTTCTTT. Translation: CASSPNRAVNTEAFF.

The genes are TRBV6-5 and TRBJ2-5; TRBD2 matches 13 bases. CDR1 is MNHEY and CDR2 is SVGAGI in the germline V gene. The CDR3 spans 15 residues. V lost 2 bases and J lost 3; bases outside the gene matches: 0. CDR3 in DNA: TGTGCCAGCAGTTACGGGACTAGCGGGAAAGAGACCCAGTACTTC. Its protein is CASSYGTSGKETQYF.

This chain links TRBV14 with TRBJ1-6; 7 bases agree with TRBD1. Germline V gene sequence: CDR1 SGHDN, CDR2 FVKESK. V dropped 5 bases and J dropped 5; count of bases not matched to a gene: 15. The CDR3 extends over 18 amino acids. CDR3 sequence (DNA): TGTGCCAGCAGCGCAAATCCGGGGACAGCCTTTAATAATTCACCCCTCCACTTT. It codes for CASSANPGTAFNNSPLHF.